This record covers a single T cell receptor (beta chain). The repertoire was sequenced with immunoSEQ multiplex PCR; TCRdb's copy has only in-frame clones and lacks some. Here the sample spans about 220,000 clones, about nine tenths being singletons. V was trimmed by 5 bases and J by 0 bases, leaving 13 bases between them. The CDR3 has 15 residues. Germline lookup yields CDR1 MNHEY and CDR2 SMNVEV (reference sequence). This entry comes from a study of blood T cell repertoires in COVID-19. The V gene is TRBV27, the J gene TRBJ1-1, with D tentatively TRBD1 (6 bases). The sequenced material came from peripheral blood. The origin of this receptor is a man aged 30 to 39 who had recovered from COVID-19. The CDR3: CASSPHGQMNTEAFF. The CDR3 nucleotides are TGTGCCAGCAGTCCTCACGGACAGATGAACACTGAAGCTTTCTTT.